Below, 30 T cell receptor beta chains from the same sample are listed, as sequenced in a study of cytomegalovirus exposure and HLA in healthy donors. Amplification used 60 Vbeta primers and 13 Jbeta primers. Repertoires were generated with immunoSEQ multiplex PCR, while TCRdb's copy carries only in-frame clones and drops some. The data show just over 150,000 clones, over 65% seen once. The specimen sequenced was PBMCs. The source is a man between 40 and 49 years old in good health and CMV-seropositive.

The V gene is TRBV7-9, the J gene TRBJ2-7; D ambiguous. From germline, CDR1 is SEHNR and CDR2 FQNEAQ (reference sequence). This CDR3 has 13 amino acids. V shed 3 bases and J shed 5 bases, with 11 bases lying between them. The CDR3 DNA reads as TGTGCCAGCAGCTTGGGCCCCATGGACGAGCAGTACTTC. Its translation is CASSLGPMDEQYF.

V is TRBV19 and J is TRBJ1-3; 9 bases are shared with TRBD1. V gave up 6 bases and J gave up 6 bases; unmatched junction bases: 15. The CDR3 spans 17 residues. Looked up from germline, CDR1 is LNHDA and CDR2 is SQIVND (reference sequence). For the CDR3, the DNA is TGTGCCAGTAGCCTGACCGCCGGGACAGGGTTGACAAACACCATATATTTT. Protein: CASSLTAGTGLTNTIYF.

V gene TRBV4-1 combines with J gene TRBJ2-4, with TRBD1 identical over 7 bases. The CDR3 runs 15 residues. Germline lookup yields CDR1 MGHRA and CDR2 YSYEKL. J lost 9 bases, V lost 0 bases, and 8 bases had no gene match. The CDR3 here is CASSQEGTVGIIQYF. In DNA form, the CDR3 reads TGCGCCAGCAGCCAAGAGGGGACAGTCGGGATCATTCAGTACTTC.

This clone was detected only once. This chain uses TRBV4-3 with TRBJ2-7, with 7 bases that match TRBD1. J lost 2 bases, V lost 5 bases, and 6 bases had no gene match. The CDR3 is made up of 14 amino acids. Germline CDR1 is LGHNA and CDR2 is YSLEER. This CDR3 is CASSTRQGPYEQYF. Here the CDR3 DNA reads TGCGCCAGCAGCACGCGACAGGGCCCCTACGAGCAGTACTTC.

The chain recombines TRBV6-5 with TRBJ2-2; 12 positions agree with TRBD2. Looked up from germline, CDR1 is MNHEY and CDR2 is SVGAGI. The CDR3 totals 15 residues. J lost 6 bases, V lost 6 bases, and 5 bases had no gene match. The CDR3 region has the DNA TGTGCCAGCAGCTCTCTAGCGGGGGGGCCCGGGGAGCTGTTTTTT. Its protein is CASSSLAGGPGELFF.

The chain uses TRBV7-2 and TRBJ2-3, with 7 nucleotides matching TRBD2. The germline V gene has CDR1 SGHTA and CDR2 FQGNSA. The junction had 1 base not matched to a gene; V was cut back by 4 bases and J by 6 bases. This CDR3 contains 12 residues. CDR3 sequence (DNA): TGTGCCAGCAGCTGGGGGGGTGATACGCAGTATTTT. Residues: CASSWGGDTQYF.

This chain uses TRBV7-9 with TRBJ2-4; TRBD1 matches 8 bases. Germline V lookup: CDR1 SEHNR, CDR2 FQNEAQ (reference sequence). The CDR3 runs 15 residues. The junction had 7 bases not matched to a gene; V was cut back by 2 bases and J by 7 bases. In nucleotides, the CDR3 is TGTGCCAGCAGCTTACTTGGACAGGGAGAGAACATTCAGTACTTC. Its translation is CASSLLGQGENIQYF.

The CDR3 is CASSSQGGDTQYF. CDR3 coding DNA: TGCGCCAGCAGCTCACAGGGGGGAGATACGCAGTATTTT. This chain joins TRBV5-1 and TRBJ2-3; 8 bases line up with TRBD1. This CDR3 spans 13 amino acids. CDR1 and CDR2 (germline): SGHRS, YFSETQ. V trimming: 3 bases; J trimming: 5 bases; junction bases outside the gene matches: 2. The variable domain in full, completed from reference TRBV5-1 and TRBJ2-3, reads KAGVTQTPRYLIKTRGQQVTLSCSPISGHRSVSWYQQTPGQGLQFLFEYFSETQRNKGNFPGRFSGRQFSNSRSEMNVSTLELGDSALYLCASSSQGGDTQYFGPGTRLTVL.

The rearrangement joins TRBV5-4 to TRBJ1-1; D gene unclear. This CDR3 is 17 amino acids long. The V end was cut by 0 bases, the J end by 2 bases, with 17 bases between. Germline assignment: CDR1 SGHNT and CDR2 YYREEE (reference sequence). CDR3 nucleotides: TGTGCCAGCAGCTTGGGGCGGTCGGTGTCCACAAACACTGAAGCTTTCTTT. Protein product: CASSLGRSVSTNTEAFF.

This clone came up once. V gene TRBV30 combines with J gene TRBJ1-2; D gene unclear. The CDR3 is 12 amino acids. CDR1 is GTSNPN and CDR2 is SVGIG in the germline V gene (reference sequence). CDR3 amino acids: CVTKSGSYGYTF. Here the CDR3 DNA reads TGTGTTACAAAGTCGGGGTCCTATGGCTACACCTTC.

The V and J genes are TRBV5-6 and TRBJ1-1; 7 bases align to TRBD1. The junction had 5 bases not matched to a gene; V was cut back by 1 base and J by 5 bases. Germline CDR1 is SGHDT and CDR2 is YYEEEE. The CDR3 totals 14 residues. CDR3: CASSLSQGMTEAFF. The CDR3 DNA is TGTGCCAGCAGCTTGTCACAGGGGATGACTGAAGCTTTCTTT. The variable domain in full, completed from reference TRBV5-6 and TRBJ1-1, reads DAGVTQSPTHLIKTRGQQVTLRCSPKSGHDTVSWYQQALGQGPQFIFQYYEEEERQRGNFPDRFSGHQFPNYSSELNVNALLLGDSALYLCASSLSQGMTEAFFGQGTRLTVV.

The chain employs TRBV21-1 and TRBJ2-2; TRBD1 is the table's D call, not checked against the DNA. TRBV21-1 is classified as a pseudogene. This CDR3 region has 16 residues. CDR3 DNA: TGTGCCAGCAGCAAGGTGAGCAGGGAAGGCACCGGGGAGCTGTTTTTT. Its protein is CASSKVSREGTGELFF.

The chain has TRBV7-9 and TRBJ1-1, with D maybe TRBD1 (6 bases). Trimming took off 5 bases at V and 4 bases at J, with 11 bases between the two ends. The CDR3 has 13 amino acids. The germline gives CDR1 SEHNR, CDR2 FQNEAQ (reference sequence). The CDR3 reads CASSQQGGTEAFF. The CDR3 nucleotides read TGTGCCAGCAGCCAACAAGGGGGCACTGAAGCTTTCTTT.

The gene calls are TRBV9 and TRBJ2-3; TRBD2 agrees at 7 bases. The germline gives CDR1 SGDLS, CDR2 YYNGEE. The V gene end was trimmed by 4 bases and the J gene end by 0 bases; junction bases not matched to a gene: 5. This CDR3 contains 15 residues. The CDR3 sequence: CASSPGGLSTDTQYF. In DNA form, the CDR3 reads TGTGCCAGCAGCCCCGGGGGACTAAGCACAGATACGCAGTATTTT.

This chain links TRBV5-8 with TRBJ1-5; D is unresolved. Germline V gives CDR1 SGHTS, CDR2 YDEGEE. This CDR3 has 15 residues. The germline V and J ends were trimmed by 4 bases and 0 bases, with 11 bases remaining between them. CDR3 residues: CASSPADYSNQPQHF. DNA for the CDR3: TGTGCCAGCAGCCCGGCGGACTATAGCAATCAGCCCCAGCATTTT.

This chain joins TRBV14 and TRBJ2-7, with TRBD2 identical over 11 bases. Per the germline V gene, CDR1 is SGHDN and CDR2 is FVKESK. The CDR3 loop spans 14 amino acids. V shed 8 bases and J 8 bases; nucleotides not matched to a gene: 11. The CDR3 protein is CASSNSGGATQQYF. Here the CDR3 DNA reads TGTGCCAGCTCCAATAGCGGGGGGGCAACCCAGCAGTACTTC.

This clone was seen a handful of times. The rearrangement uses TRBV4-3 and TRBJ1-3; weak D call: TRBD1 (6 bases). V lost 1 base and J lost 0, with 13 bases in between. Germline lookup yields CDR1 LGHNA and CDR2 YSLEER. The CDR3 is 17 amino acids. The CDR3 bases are TGCGCCAGCAGCCAAGCAACAGGGCTGGGCTCTGGAAACACCATATATTTT. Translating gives CASSQATGLGSGNTIYF.

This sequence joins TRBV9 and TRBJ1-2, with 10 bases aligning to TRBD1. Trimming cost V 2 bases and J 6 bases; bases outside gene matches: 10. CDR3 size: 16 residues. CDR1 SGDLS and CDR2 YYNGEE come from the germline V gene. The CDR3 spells CASSVQYPGQGNGYTF. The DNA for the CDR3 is TGTGCCAGCAGCGTCCAATACCCGGGACAGGGGAATGGCTACACCTTC.

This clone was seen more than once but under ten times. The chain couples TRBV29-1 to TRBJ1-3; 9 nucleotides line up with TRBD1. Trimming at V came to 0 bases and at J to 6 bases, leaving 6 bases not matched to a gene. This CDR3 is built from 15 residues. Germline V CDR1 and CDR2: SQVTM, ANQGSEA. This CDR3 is CSVEDPDRGANTIYF. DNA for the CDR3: TGCAGCGTTGAAGATCCCGACAGGGGGGCAAACACCATATATTTT.

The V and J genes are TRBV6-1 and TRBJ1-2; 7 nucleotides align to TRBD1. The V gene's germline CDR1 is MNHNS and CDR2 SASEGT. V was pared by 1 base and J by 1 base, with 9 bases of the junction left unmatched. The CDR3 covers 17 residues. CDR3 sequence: CASSEVVQGTLNYGYTF. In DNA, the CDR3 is TGTGCCAGCAGTGAAGTGGTACAGGGGACACTTAACTATGGCTACACCTTC.

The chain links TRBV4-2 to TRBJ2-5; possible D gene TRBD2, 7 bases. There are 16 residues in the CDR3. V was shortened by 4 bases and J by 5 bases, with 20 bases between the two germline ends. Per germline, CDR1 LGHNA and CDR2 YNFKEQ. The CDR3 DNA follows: TGTGCCAGCAGCCCCCTAGGGGGGGGCTTAAGGGAGACCCAGTACTTC. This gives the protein CASSPLGGGLRETQYF.

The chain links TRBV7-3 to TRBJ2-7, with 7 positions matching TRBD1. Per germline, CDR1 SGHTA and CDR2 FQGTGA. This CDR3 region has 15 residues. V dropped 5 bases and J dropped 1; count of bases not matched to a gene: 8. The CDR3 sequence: CASSLGRGPSYEQYF. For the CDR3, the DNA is TGTGCCAGCAGCCTAGGAAGGGGGCCTTCCTACGAGCAGTACTTC.

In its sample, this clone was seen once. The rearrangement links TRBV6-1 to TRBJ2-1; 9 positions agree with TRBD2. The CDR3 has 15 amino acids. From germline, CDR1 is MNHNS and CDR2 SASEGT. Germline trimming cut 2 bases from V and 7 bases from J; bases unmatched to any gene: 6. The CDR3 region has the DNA TGTGCCAGCAGTGAAAATGCGGGGGGGCAGAATGAGCAGTTCTTC. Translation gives CASSENAGGQNEQFF.

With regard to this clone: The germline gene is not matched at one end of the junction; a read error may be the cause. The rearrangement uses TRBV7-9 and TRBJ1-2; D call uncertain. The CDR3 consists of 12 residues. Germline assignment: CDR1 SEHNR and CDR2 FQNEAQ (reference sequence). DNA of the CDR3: TGTTCCAGCAGCTTAGGAGGGAAGGGCTACACCTTC. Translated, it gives CSSSLGGKGYTF.

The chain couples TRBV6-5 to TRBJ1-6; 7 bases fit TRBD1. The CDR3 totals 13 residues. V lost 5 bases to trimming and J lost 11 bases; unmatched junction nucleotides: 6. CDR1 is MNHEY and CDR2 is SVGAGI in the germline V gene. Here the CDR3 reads CASSATGRTPLHF. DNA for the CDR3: TGTGCCAGCAGTGCGACAGGGAGGACACCCCTCCACTTT.

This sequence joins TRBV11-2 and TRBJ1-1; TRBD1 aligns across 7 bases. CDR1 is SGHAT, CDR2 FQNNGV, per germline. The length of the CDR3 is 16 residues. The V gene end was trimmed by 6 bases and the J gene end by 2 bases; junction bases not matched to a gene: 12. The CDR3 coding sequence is TGTGCCAGCAGTAAAAACGCCGGGACAGCAAACACTGAAGCTTTCTTT. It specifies CASSKNAGTANTEAFF.

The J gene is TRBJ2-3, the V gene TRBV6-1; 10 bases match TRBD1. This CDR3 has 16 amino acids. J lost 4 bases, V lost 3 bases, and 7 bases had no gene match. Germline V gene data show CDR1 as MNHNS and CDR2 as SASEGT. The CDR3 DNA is TGTGCCAGCAGTGACCGGGACAGGGGTTTCCCAGATACGCAGTATTTT. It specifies CASSDRDRGFPDTQYF.

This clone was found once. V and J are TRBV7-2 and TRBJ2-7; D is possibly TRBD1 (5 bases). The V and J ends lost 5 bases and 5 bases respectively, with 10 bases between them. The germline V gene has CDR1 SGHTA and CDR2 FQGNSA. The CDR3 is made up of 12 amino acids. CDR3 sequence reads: CASSQDSHEQYF. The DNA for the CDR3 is TGTGCCAGCAGCCAAGACAGCCACGAGCAGTACTTC.

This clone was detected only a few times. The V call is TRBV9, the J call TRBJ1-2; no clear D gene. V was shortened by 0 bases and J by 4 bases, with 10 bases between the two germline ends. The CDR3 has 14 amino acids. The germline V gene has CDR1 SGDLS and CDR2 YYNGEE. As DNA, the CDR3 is TGTGCCAGCAGCGTAGATGGAGACCTCTATGGCTACACCTTC. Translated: CASSVDGDLYGYTF.

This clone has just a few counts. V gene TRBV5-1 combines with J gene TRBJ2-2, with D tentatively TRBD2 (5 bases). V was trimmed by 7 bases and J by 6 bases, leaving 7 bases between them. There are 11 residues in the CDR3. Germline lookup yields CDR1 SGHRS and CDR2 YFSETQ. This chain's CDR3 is CASEEAGELFF. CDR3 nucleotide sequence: TGCGCCAGCGAGGAGGCCGGGGAGCTGTTTTTT.